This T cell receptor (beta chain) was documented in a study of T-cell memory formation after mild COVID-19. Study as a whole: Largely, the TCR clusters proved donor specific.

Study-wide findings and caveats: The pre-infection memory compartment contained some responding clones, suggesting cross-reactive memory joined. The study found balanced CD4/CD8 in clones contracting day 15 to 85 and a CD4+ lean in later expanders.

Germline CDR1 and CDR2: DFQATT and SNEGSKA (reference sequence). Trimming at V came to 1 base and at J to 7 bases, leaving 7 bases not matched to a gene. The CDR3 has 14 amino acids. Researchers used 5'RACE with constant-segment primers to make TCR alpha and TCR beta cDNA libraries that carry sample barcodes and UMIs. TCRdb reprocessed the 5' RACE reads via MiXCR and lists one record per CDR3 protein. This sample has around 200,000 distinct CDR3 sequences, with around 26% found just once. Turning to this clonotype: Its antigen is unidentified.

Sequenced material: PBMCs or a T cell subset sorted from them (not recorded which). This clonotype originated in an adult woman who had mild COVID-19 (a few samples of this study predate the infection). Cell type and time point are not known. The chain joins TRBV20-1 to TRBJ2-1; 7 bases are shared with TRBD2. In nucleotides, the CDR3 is TGCAGTGCTAGAGGGCGAGCGGGGAGGAATGAGCAGTTCTTC. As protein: CSARGRAGRNEQFF.